This TCR beta chain was identified during a study of molecular identifiers for immune sequencing clone quantification. The CDR3 has 15 residues. Germline assignment: CDR1 SGDLS and CDR2 YYNGEE. V lost 2 bases and J 5 bases, leaving 16 bases between the germline ends. Using its own MiXCR run on the PCR reads, TCRdb lists one record per CDR3 protein. This sample has 550,000 to 750,000 distinct CDR3 sequences, with less than 20% found just once. This clonotype appeared a few times. Sequencing was performed on naive CD8+ T cells from blood, with Jurkat cell RNA spiked in. As for subset: FACS-sorted CD8+CD4-CCR7+CD45RA+ naive T cells. This receptor was taken from a human donor in good health. Some libraries in this study had Jurkat cell RNA spiked in. This chain joins TRBV9 and TRBJ2-5; D is undetermined. CDR3 protein: CASSVLGTEGETQYF. CDR3 nucleotides: TGTGCCAGCAGCGTCCTCGGCACGGAAGGGGAGACCCAGTACTTC.